Presented here are 26 T cell receptor beta chains from one specimen sequenced in a study of control samples from healthy donors and cancer patients. The method was immunoSEQ multiplex PCR; TCRdb's version includes in-frame clones alone and lacks a portion of them. The sample holds some 89,000 clones; about 89% are singletons and the top ten take over 20%. What was sequenced was blood. The receptors were gathered from a man between 25 and 39 years old in good health.

The chain combines TRBV7-2 with TRBJ2-5; 9 nucleotides match TRBD2. The CDR3 covers 18 residues. The germline V gene has CDR1 SGHTA and CDR2 FQGNSA. Unmatched junction bases numbered 17, after V lost 2 bases and J lost 7 bases. CDR3 nucleotides: TGTGCCAGCAGCTTAACTCCGTCCCAGACTAGCGGCCAGGGGACCCAGTACTTC. Translation: CASSLTPSQTSGQGTQYF.

The chain carries TRBV29-1 and TRBJ1-2; 9 positions agree with TRBD1. Looked up from germline, CDR1 is SQVTM and CDR2 is ANQGSEA. The CDR3 totals 16 residues. With V trimmed by 7 bases and J by 5 bases, 17 bases remained unmatched. The CDR3 loop is CSASSNLQGASYGYTF. The CDR3 coding sequence is TGCAGCGCCTCGAGTAATCTACAGGGGGCAAGTTATGGCTACACCTTC.

The J gene is TRBJ1-5, the V gene TRBV6-5; TRBD1 might be the D (6 bases). Between the trimmed V and J ends, which lost 7 bases and 7 bases, there was a span of 17 bases. This CDR3 comprises 14 residues. Germline CDR1 and CDR2: MNHEY and SVGAGI. This CDR3 is CASNREGYGQPQHF. The CDR3 nucleotides read TGTGCCAGCAACAGGGAGGGGTATGGCCAGCCCCAGCATTTT.

The rearrangement uses TRBV10-2 and TRBJ2-3; D call uncertain. V was cut by 4 bases and J by 1 base, with 6 bases left in between. The V gene's germline CDR1 is WSHSY and CDR2 SAAADI. The CDR3 has 13 amino acids. The CDR3: CASSVQGTDTQYF. In DNA, the CDR3 is TGCGCCAGCAGTGTCCAAGGCACAGATACGCAGTATTTT.

The chain recombines TRBV6-6 with TRBJ1-1; D possibly corresponds to TRBD1 (5 bases). V was pared by 5 bases and J by 4 bases, with 23 bases between. CDR1 and CDR2 (germline): MNHNY, SVGAGI (reference sequence). The length of the CDR3 is 17 residues. The CDR3 loop is CASSLKAGHRVTTEAFF. DNA for the CDR3: TGTGCCAGCAGTCTAAAAGCGGGGCATAGGGTCACCACTGAAGCTTTCTTT.

The chain is built from TRBV7-9 and TRBJ2-1, with a tentative D call TRBD1 (5 bases). CDR1 and CDR2 (germline): SEHNR, FQNEAQ (reference sequence). CDR3 length: 17 amino acids. V was shortened by 0 bases and J by 5 bases, with 17 bases between the two germline ends. The CDR3 sequence: CASSLALDGFRDNEQFF. In nucleotides, the CDR3 is TGTGCCAGCAGCTTAGCCCTAGACGGGTTCAGGGACAATGAGCAGTTCTTC.

The chain is built from TRBV7-2 and TRBJ1-4; no firm D call. Per the germline V gene, CDR1 is SGHTA and CDR2 is FQGNSA. CDR3 length: 15 residues. V lost 4 bases and J lost 5, with 14 bases in between. As DNA, the CDR3 is TGTGCCAGCAGCTCTAGCGCGTCCCAAAATGAAAAACTGTTTTTT. Its protein is CASSSSASQNEKLFF. Based on the CDR3 plus reference TRBV7-2 and TRBJ1-4, the full variable domain is GAGVSQSPSNKVTEKGKDVELRCDPISGHTALYWYRQSLGQGLEFLIYFQGNSAPDKSGLPSDRFSAERTGGSVSTLTIQRTQQEDSAVYLCASSSSASQNEKLFFGSGTQLSVL.

The chain employs TRBV10-2 and TRBJ2-2; 7 bases agree with TRBD1. The CDR3 covers 16 residues. CDR1 is WSHSY, CDR2 SAAADI, per germline. Trimming took 4 bases from V and 1 from J; bases not matched to a gene: 6. The CDR3 region is CASSATGLKNTGELFF. DNA for the CDR3: TGCGCCAGCAGTGCGACAGGGTTAAAGAACACCGGGGAGCTGTTTTTT.

This clone was picked up one time. The rearrangement links TRBV7-2 to TRBJ1-2; unclear D gene. Germline assignment: CDR1 SGHTA and CDR2 FQGNSA. The CDR3 is 14 amino acids. V lost 3 bases and J 2 bases, leaving 10 bases between the germline ends. CDR3 coding DNA: TGTGCCAGCAGCTTTTATTCCCCGAACTATGGCTACACCTTC. As protein: CASSFYSPNYGYTF.

This clone occurred once. The gene calls are TRBV5-1 and TRBJ1-1; D uncertain. Trimming removed 0 bases from V and 1 base from J, with 7 bases in between. The CDR3 has 14 residues. The germline V gene has CDR1 SGHRS and CDR2 YFSETQ. The CDR3 region is CASSLVSANTEAFF. The CDR3, as DNA: TGCGCCAGCAGCTTGGTGAGCGCGAACACTGAAGCTTTCTTT.

V gene TRBV5-4 combines with J gene TRBJ1-4, with D maybe TRBD1 (6 bases). The CDR3 is 16 amino acids. V shed 6 bases and J shed 3 bases, with 18 bases lying between them. Germline V gives CDR1 SGHNT, CDR2 YYREEE (reference sequence). The CDR3: CASISRVGGPNEKLFF. Written as DNA, the CDR3 is TGTGCCAGCATTTCTAGGGTCGGGGGGCCTAATGAAAAACTGTTTTTT.

The chain has TRBV2 and TRBJ2-3; no clear D. Trimming pared 6 bases from V and 0 bases from J, leaving 13 bases between. The CDR3 extends over 15 amino acids. CDR1 SNHLY and CDR2 FYNNEI come from the germline V gene. CDR3 nucleotides: TGTGCCAGCAGCGAATCCCGGACCAGCACAGATACGCAGTATTTT. Its protein is CASSESRTSTDTQYF.

V gene TRBV7-2 combines with J gene TRBJ2-5; 13 bases fit TRBD2. This CDR3 has 18 residues. With V trimmed by 1 base and J by 5 bases, 10 bases remained unmatched. Germline CDR1 is SGHTA and CDR2 is FQGNSA. CDR3 loop: CASSLVTSGGPRAETQYF. For the CDR3, the DNA is TGTGCCAGCAGCTTAGTGACTAGCGGGGGGCCGCGGGCGGAGACCCAGTACTTC.

The chain uses TRBV5-4 and TRBJ2-7; a weak D match, TRBD1 (6 bases). The CDR3 contains 13 residues. Per germline, CDR1 SGHNT and CDR2 YYREEE (reference sequence). With 0 bases removed from V and 4 bases from J, the gap between germline ends came to 8 bases. The CDR3 DNA reads TGTGCCAGCAGCTTGGGGACAGATTACGAGCAGTACGTC. It codes for CASSLGTDYEQYV.

This clone has more than one count but fewer than ten. The chain carries TRBV6-5 and TRBJ1-3; the match to TRBD1 covers 9 bases. Germline V gives CDR1 MNHEY, CDR2 SVGAGI. This CDR3 has 14 amino acids. With V trimmed by 6 bases and J by 7 bases, 7 bases remained unmatched. CDR3 sequence (DNA): TGTGCCAGCAGCCGAGGACAGGGGAGCAACACCATATATTTT. Translation: CASSRGQGSNTIYF.

The chain is built from TRBV5-1 and TRBJ1-1; D is uncertain. The V gene's germline CDR1 is SGHRS and CDR2 YFSETQ. Deletions cut 2 bases from V and 0 bases from J, with 20 bases between. This CDR3 region has 18 residues. This chain's CDR3 is CASSFRLNSNPMNTEAFF. CDR3 in DNA: TGCGCCAGCAGCTTCAGACTCAACTCAAACCCGATGAACACTGAAGCTTTCTTT.

This chain links TRBV4-1 with TRBJ2-3; 10 bases are a match to TRBD1. V was pared by 1 base and J by 0 bases, with 1 base of the junction left unmatched. Germline V gene sequence: CDR1 MGHRA, CDR2 YSYEKL. The CDR3 loop spans 16 amino acids. The CDR3 DNA follows: TGCGCCAGCAGCCAAGGGACAGGGGGAAGCACAGATACGCAGTATTTT. Translated: CASSQGTGGSTDTQYF.

The CDR3 protein is CSVDRGKKGDTEAFF. In DNA, the CDR3 is TGCAGCGTGGACAGGGGTAAAAAAGGGGACACTGAAGCTTTCTTT. This sequence joins TRBV29-1 and TRBJ1-1; 9 bases are shared with TRBD1. V lost 6 bases and J lost 3; bases outside the gene matches: 11. Germline-derived CDR1 and CDR2 are SQVTM and ANQGSEA. The CDR3 runs 15 residues.

The CDR3 coding sequence is TGTGCCAGCAGTGGGGGACAGGGGGCCTTTGAGACCCAGTACTTC. This translates into CASSGGQGAFETQYF. This chain uses TRBV2 with TRBJ2-5; 12 bases are a match to TRBD1. The CDR3 has 15 amino acids. The germline V gene encodes CDR1 SNHLY and CDR2 FYNNEI. V trimming: 4 bases; J trimming: 5 bases; junction bases outside the gene matches: 5.

The chain carries TRBV27 and TRBJ2-2, with D tentatively TRBD1 (6 bases). The germline V and J ends were trimmed by 5 bases and 1 base, with 14 bases remaining between them. Germline assignment: CDR1 MNHEY and CDR2 SMNVEV (reference sequence). The CDR3 is 16 residues long. The CDR3 spells CASSLSDRWNTGELFF. As DNA, the CDR3 is TGTGCCAGCAGTCTCAGCGACAGGTGGAACACCGGGGAGCTGTTTTTT.

The gene calls are TRBV10-3 and TRBJ1-3; 9 bases line up with TRBD1. Trimming removed 10 bases from V and 3 bases from J; junction bases left unmatched: 13. The CDR3 has 16 amino acids. Germline loops: CDR1 ENHRY, CDR2 SYGVKD. CDR3 in DNA: TGTGCCACGGTACCATCTACAGGGGGCGGTGGAAACACCATATATTTT. This encodes CATVPSTGGGGNTIYF.

The rearrangement joins TRBV7-2 to TRBJ2-7; 9 bases are shared with TRBD2. CDR1 and CDR2 from the germline V gene are SGHTA and FQGNSA. V lost 2 bases and J lost 4; bases outside the gene matches: 6. CDR3 length: 15 residues. The CDR3 sequence: CASSLSAGGMYEQYF. CDR3 nucleotides: TGTGCCAGCAGCTTAAGTGCGGGGGGGATGTACGAGCAGTACTTC.

CDR3 sequence: CAWSKPGGYTF. The CDR3 coding sequence is TGTGCCTGGAGTAAACCCGGGGGCTACACCTTC. V and J are TRBV30 and TRBJ1-2; no definite D call. The V gene lost 2 bases and the J gene lost 8 bases, with 9 bases spanning the gap. Germline V CDR1 and CDR2: GTSNPN, SVGIG (reference sequence). This CDR3 spans 11 amino acids.

The V gene is TRBV7-2, the J gene TRBJ2-5; the match to TRBD2 covers 10 bases. The junction had 3 bases not matched to a gene; V was cut back by 3 bases and J by 2 bases. Germline-derived CDR1 and CDR2 are SGHTA and FQGNSA. This CDR3 region has 15 residues. In nucleotides, the CDR3 is TGTGCCAGCAGCTTCGGACTAGCGGAACAAGAGACCCAGTACTTC. Translation: CASSFGLAEQETQYF.

V and J are TRBV19 and TRBJ2-2, with D perhaps TRBD1 (7 bases). Trimming stripped 5 bases from V and 6 bases from J, with 13 bases between. The CDR3 has 14 residues. Germline lookup yields CDR1 LNHDA and CDR2 SQIVND (reference sequence). The CDR3 bases are TGTGCCAGTAGTCCGGAGGGGGCCGCCGGGGAGCTGTTTTTT. Its translation is CASSPEGAAGELFF.

This clone was detected a few times. The chain links TRBV6-5 to TRBJ2-7, with D tentatively TRBD2 (6 bases). Germline values: CDR1 MNHEY, CDR2 SVGAGI. The V end was cut by 6 bases, the J end by 7 bases, with 22 bases between. This CDR3 spans 15 amino acids. CDR3 nucleotides: TGTGCCAGCAGGATCCAACGGGACTCATCAGGGGAGCAGTACGTC. This codes for CASRIQRDSSGEQYV.